This T cell receptor (beta chain) was sequenced in a study of cytomegalovirus exposure and HLA in healthy donors. Study-level points and caveats: It was 150 or so TCR beta chains that were listed as cytomegalovirus-associated. Three of the chains that were CMV-associated were confirmed in vitro to be specific for CMV antigens. The productive fraction for most TCR beta V segments was about 87% or about 30% in an earlier analysis.

This CDR3 has 11 amino acids. V was cut by 4 bases and J by 2 bases, with 4 bases left in between. Germline V lookup: CDR1 SGHTS, CDR2 YDEGEE. Note on this clone: The antigen remains undetermined.

60 Vbeta and 13 Jbeta primers were used in PCR. The assay was immunoSEQ multiplex PCR, and TCRdb's table has in-frame clones only and misses some. The profile shows some 110,000 clones, around 78% of them singletons. This sequence joins TRBV5-8 and TRBJ2-7; D call uncertain. Sequencing was carried out using PBMCs. The TCR was taken from a man aged 35-49 years in good health and CMV-seronegative. CDR3 coding DNA: TGTGCCAGCAGCCCCACCTACGAGCAGTACTTC. It encodes CASSPTYEQYF.